This passage covers 14 T cell receptor beta chains from one sample sequenced in a study of T cells after yellow fever vaccination. TCRdb recomputed calls from the 5' RACE reads with MiXCR, one row per CDR3 protein. The table includes tens of thousands of distinct CDR3 sequences, roughly 6.9% detected once. Material: CD8+ T cells sorted from PBMCs, obtained more than 4 days after the first yellow fever vaccination. The receptors come from a man younger than 35 who received the YFV17D yellow fever vaccine.

At least ten counts were recorded for this clonotype. V and J are TRBV27 and TRBJ2-1, with D unresolved. CDR3 size: 13 residues. With 5 bases removed from V and 8 bases from J, the gap between germline ends came to 13 bases. Germline CDR1 and CDR2: MNHEY and SMNVEV (reference sequence). Here the CDR3 reads CASSPYVGDEQFF. In nucleotides, the CDR3 is TGTGCCAGCAGTCCATACGTTGGCGATGAGCAGTTCTTC.

This clonotype was observed at least ten times. This chain links TRBV7-2 with TRBJ2-7; tentative D call: TRBD2 (5 bases). Looked up from germline, CDR1 is SGHTA and CDR2 is FQGNSA. The CDR3 is 13 residues long. V lost 5 bases, J lost 5 bases, and 13 bases lay in between. CDR3 sequence (DNA): TGTGCCAGCAGCCTACTAGGAGCGGACGAGCAGTACGTC. Protein product: CASSLLGADEQYV.

In its sample, this clonotype was seen many times. This chain links TRBV7-9 with TRBJ1-5, with no clear D. V dropped 3 bases and J dropped 2 bases, with 11 bases sitting between them. Germline V gene lookup returns CDR1 SEHNR and CDR2 FQNEAQ (reference sequence). This CDR3 is built from 15 residues. The CDR3: CASSLVGVGNQPQHF. CDR3 sequence (DNA): TGTGCCAGCAGCTTGGTGGGAGTCGGCAATCAGCCCCAGCATTTT. The full variable domain, with the rest looked up from reference TRBV7-9 and TRBJ1-5, is DTGVSQNPRHKITKRGQNVTFRCDPISEHNRLYWYRQTLGQGPEFLTYFQNEAQLEKSRLLSDRFSAERPKGSFSTLEIQRTEQGDSAMYLCASSLVGVGNQPQHFGDGTRLSIL.

The V call is TRBV6-5, the J call TRBJ1-4; 7 nucleotides line up with TRBD1. This CDR3 spans 19 amino acids. V shed 1 base and J 0 bases; nucleotides not matched to a gene: 11. Germline CDR1 reads MNHEY; CDR2 reads SVGAGI. Here the CDR3 reads CASSYLPPGQYATNEKLFF. CDR3 DNA: TGTGCCAGCAGTTACTTACCCCCGGGACAGTATGCAACTAATGAAAAACTGTTTTTT.

This clonotype occurred many times. This chain links TRBV20-1 with TRBJ1-5; D call uncertain. The CDR3 has 13 residues. Germline values: CDR1 DFQATT, CDR2 SNEGSKA (reference sequence). V was cut by 3 bases and J by 2 bases, with 8 bases left in between. In DNA, the CDR3 is TGCAGTGCTAGTTTCCGGGGCAATCAGCCCCAGCATTTT. Translated, it gives CSASFRGNQPQHF.

This clonotype has only a few counts. The CDR3 loop reads CASSSYSGESNYGYTF. CDR3 in DNA: TGCGCCAGCAGCTCATACTCGGGCGAGTCTAACTATGGCTACACCTTC. This chain uses TRBV5-1 with TRBJ1-2; D gene ambiguous. Germline V gives CDR1 SGHRS, CDR2 YFSETQ. The CDR3 is made up of 16 amino acids. V was clipped by 3 bases and J by 0 bases, with 15 bases between them.

This clonotype was seen at least ten times. The chain is built from TRBV4-1 and TRBJ1-1, with 7 bases aligning to TRBD1. Germline V gene data show CDR1 as MGHRA and CDR2 as YSYEKL. V shed 4 bases, J shed 11 bases, and the junction held 4 bases outside the gene matches. The CDR3 is made up of 11 amino acids. Here the CDR3 reads CASSRDSVAFF. Here the CDR3 DNA reads TGCGCCAGCAGCCGGGACAGTGTGGCTTTCTTT.

On this clonotype: An end of the junction does not agree with germline; a read error may underlie this. The V gene is TRBV6-2 or TRBV6-3, the J gene TRBJ2-1; the D gene is possibly TRBD1 (5 bases). The CDR3 sequence is 20 residues long. The V gene's germline CDR1 is MNHEY and CDR2 SVGEGT. Written as DNA, the CDR3 is TGTGCCATCAGTTACTCTTTCAGGGCGCCCTTGGGCATGGGCAATAATGAGCAGTTCTTC. Translated: CAISYSFRAPLGMGNNEQFF.

This clonotype was picked up many times. The rearrangement uses TRBV24-1 and TRBJ2-2; D unresolved. CDR3 length: 14 residues. Trimming pared 9 bases from V and 0 bases from J, leaving 10 bases between. Germline CDR1 reads KGHDR; CDR2 reads SFDVKD. CDR3 DNA: TGTGCCACCGGCTCCCATTCGAACACCGGGGAGCTGTTTTTT. Protein: CATGSHSNTGELFF.

This clonotype appeared a few times. The chain combines TRBV20-1 with TRBJ2-3; weak D call: TRBD1 (5 bases). CDR3 length: 14 residues. Germline CDR1 reads DFQATT; CDR2 reads SNEGSKA (reference sequence). V gave up 7 bases and J gave up 2 bases, with 16 bases separating them. The chain's CDR3 is CSVCCQGYTDTQYF. The CDR3, as DNA: TGCAGTGTTTGCTGTCAGGGTTACACAGATACGCAGTATTTT.

This chain links TRBV27 with TRBJ1-5; unclear D gene. Germline loops: CDR1 MNHEY, CDR2 SMNVEV (reference sequence). V lost 6 bases and J 10 bases, leaving 22 bases between the germline ends. CDR3 length equals 15 residues. DNA for the CDR3: TGTGCCAGCAGCCCCAGGACGGGCCCTATTCGTCCCCAGCATTTT. As protein: CASSPRTGPIRPQHF.

CDR3 residues: CSAAGYNQPQHF. In DNA, the CDR3 is TGCAGTGCTGCAGGTTACAATCAGCCCCAGCATTTT. The chain employs TRBV20-1 and TRBJ1-5; D gene uncertain. With 5 bases removed from V and 3 bases from J, the gap between germline ends came to 8 bases. Per the germline V gene, CDR1 is DFQATT and CDR2 is SNEGSKA (reference sequence). This CDR3 has 12 amino acids.

This clonotype came up many times. V gene TRBV12-3 or TRBV12-4 combines with J gene TRBJ2-1; 9 nucleotides align to TRBD2. Germline trimming cut 8 bases from V and 8 bases from J; bases unmatched to any gene: 4. The CDR3 covers 12 residues. CDR3 nucleotides: TGTGCCAGCGGGCGGGGGGGAGATGAGCAGTTCTTC. This encodes CASGRGGDEQFF.

The sample holds a few counts of this clonotype. This rearrangement joins TRBV4-2 to TRBJ2-7, with D possibly matching TRBD1 (5 bases). Trimming pared 0 bases from V and 2 bases from J, leaving 8 bases between. CDR1 and CDR2 (germline): LGHNA, YNFKEQ. CDR3 length: 14 amino acids. CDR3 DNA: TGTGCCAGCAGCCAAGATTTAGGGGCCTACGAGCAGTACTTC. It translates to CASSQDLGAYEQYF.